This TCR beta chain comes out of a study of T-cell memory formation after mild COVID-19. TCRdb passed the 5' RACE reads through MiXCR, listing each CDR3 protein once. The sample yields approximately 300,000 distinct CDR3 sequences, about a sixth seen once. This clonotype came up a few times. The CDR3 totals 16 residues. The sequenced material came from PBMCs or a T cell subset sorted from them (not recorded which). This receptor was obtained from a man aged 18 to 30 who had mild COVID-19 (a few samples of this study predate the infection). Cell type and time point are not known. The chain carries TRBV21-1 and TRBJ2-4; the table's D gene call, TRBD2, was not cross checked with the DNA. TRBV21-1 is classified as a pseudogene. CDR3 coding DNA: TGTGCCAGCAGCAAAGAGGCTCCTGCGGGTCGAAACATTCAGTACTTC. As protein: CASSKEAPAGRNIQYF.